This TCR beta chain was profiled in a study of spatial heterogeneity in lung cancer. Looking at the study overall: As counted in raw reads, each unique TCR and UMI combination appeared more than ten times on average.

Time point noted: sample taken at primary tumor resection. TCRs were sequenced from unsorted whole RNA of tumor, nontumor lung or PBMC. The study tagged each TCR cDNA molecule with a unique molecular identifier. A single record per CDR3 protein comes from TCRdb applying MiXCR to the 5' RACE reads. Of 75,000 to 85,000 distinct CDR3 sequences listed, about 20% are singletons. The table lists this clonotype with many counts. The CDR3 covers 13 residues. The V gene lost 4 bases and the J gene lost 5 bases, with 13 bases spanning the gap. Germline V lookup: CDR1 SQVTM, CDR2 ANQGSEA. The rearrangement links TRBV29-1 to TRBJ2-3; D not resolved. This specimen consisted of PBMCs, obtained at surgery. The source of this sequence is a male donor with early-stage non-small cell lung cancer. The CDR3 is CSVAGQFGDTQYF. CDR3 in DNA: TGCAGCGTTGCTGGTCAGTTCGGAGATACGCAGTATTTT.